This passage covers 5 T cell receptor beta chains from one sample sequenced in a study of blood T cells in healthy people across ages. A second PCR of 7 to 11 cycles used a sample-barcoded 5' primer and a J-beta primer mix. A single record per CDR3 protein comes from TCRdb applying MiXCR to the 5' RACE reads. The table lists over a million distinct CDR3 sequences, roughly 64% of them singletons, with about 6.7% in the top ten. The sequencing input was blood. These receptor sequences come from a man aged 18 to 30 in good health.

This chain uses TRBV6-5 with TRBJ2-7; D might be TRBD1 or TRBD2, each matching 9 bases. The CDR3 covers 16 residues. V dropped 5 bases and J dropped 2 bases, with 19 bases sitting between them. From germline, CDR1 is MNHEY and CDR2 SVGAGI. CDR3 sequence: CASSLAGTGSTYEQYF. As DNA, the CDR3 is TGTGCCAGCAGTCTAGCGGGGACAGGGAGCACCTACGAGCAGTACTTC.

The V gene is TRBV2, the J gene TRBJ2-2; 10 bases agree with TRBD2. The CDR3 is 16 residues long. Germline assignment: CDR1 SNHLY and CDR2 FYNNEI. Unmatched junction bases numbered 12, after V lost 6 bases and J lost 8 bases. The CDR3 DNA sequence: TGTGCCAGCAGAGCTACTAGCGGGACCCTCAGGGGGGAGCTGTTTTTT. It yields the protein CASRATSGTLRGELFF.

This clonotype was seen a handful of times. The J gene is TRBJ1-2, the V gene TRBV29-1, with 8 bases aligning to TRBD1. The CDR3 contains 13 residues. V gave up 3 bases and J gave up 4 bases; unmatched junction bases: 4. Per the germline V gene, CDR1 is SQVTM and CDR2 is ANQGSEA. The CDR3 sequence: CSVDAGGIYGYTF. For the CDR3, the DNA is TGCAGCGTTGATGCAGGGGGCATCTATGGCTACACCTTC.

V usage is TRBV7-2 and J usage is TRBJ2-5; TRBD1 aligns across 7 bases. The closer fit of TRBJ2-7 to the DNA end suggests the J call may be wrong. The CDR3 spans 15 residues. Per the germline V gene, CDR1 is SGHTA and CDR2 is FQGNSA. For the CDR3, the DNA is TGTGCCAGCAGCTTAGTGGCAGGGGGTGACAACGAGCAGTACTTC. Amino acids: CASSLVAGGDNEQYF.

The sample holds a few counts of this clonotype. The gene calls are TRBV6-5 and TRBJ2-3; D is undetermined. The CDR3 runs to 13 residues. Germline V gene sequence: CDR1 MNHEY, CDR2 SVGAGI. Trimming took 6 bases from V and 5 from J, leaving 12 bases between them. For the CDR3, the DNA is TGTGCCAGCAGACCTATACAAGTAGATACGCAGTATTTT. Amino acids: CASRPIQVDTQYF.